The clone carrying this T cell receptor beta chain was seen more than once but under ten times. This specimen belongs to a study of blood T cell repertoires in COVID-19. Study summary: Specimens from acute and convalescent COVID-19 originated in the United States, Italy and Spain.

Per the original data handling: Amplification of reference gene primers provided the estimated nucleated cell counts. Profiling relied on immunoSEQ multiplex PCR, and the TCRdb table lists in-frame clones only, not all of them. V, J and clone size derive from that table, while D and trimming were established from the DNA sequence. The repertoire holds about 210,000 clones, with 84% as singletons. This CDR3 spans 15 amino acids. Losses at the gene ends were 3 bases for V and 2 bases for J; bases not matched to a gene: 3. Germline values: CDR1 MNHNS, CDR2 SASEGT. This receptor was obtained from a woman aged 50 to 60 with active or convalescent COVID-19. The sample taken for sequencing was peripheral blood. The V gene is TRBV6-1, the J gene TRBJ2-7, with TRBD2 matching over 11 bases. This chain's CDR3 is CASSDGLAGPYEQYF. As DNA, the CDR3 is TGTGCCAGCAGTGACGGACTAGCGGGTCCCTACGAGCAGTACTTC.